Included here is one TCR beta chain sequence, with context. These data are taken from a study of blood T cell repertoires in COVID-19. Whole-study context: Samples came from the United States, Italy and Spain, spanning acute and convalescent COVID-19. T cells, B-cell-depleted T cells, or PBMCs provided the cDNA or gDNA that served as material.

In the original workflow: Estimation of nucleated cell counts relied on the amplification of reference gene primers. Using immunoSEQ multiplex PCR, the repertoire was profiled, and TCRdb retains in-frame clones only, with some absent. V and J calls plus clone size are reproduced from that table; the DNA served to infer D and trimming. The sample lists 250,000 to 350,000 clones; 70% to 90% were seen once. This TCR came from a man aged 18 to 35 who had recovered from COVID-19. What was sequenced was peripheral blood.

CDR3 sequence reads: CASSLATGELFF. The CDR3 DNA follows: TGTGCCAGCAGTTTGGCCACCGGGGAGCTGTTTTTT. V is TRBV6-2 or TRBV6-3 and J is TRBJ2-2; D gene ambiguous. The CDR3 runs 12 residues. Germline values: CDR1 MNHEY, CDR2 SVGEGT. The V end lost 4 bases, the J end lost 4 bases, and 4 bases lay between the germline ends.